These 27 T cell receptor beta chains originate from one sample sequenced in a study of lymphopenia after photon versus proton radiotherapy. Sequencing used immunoSEQ multiplex PCR; TCRdb keeps in-frame clones, though not all of them. This sample yields 40,000 or so clones, of which around 86% are seen a single time; approximately 2.1% belongs to the top ten. The specimen comprised peripheral blood, sampled from a patient treated with photon-based radiotherapy. The receptor source for this set is a man in his forties with gastric cancer.

The chain has TRBV6-1 and TRBJ1-4; D is possibly TRBD1 (5 bases). Trimming removed 0 bases at V and 3 bases at J, with 8 bases between. Germline assignment: CDR1 MNHNS and CDR2 SASEGT. The CDR3 totals 15 residues. The CDR3 bases are TGTGCCAGCAGTGAAGCGTGGGGGGCTAATGAAAAACTGTTTTTT. Amino acids: CASSEAWGANEKLFF.

The V call is TRBV7-2, the J call TRBJ2-7, with D maybe TRBD2 (6 bases). CDR3 size: 14 residues. V lost 7 bases, J lost 5 bases, and 18 bases lay in between. Germline V gene sequence: CDR1 SGHTA, CDR2 FQGNSA. In DNA form, the CDR3 reads TGTGCCAGCACCCATGGAGGGTCTAGTCACGAGCAGTACTTC. This codes for CASTHGGSSHEQYF. Combining the CDR3 with reference TRBV7-2 and TRBJ2-7 gives the whole variable domain GAGVSQSPSNKVTEKGKDVELRCDPISGHTALYWYRQSLGQGLEFLIYFQGNSAPDKSGLPSDRFSAERTGGSVSTLTIQRTQQEDSAVYLCASTHGGSSHEQYFGPGTRLTVT.

The rearrangement joins TRBV7-2 to TRBJ1-5, with TRBD1 as a possible D gene (5 bases). Trimming took off 1 base at V and 6 bases at J, with 16 bases between the two ends. This CDR3 has 16 residues. The V gene's germline CDR1 is SGHTA and CDR2 FQGNSA. In nucleotides, the CDR3 is TGTGCCAGCAGCTTAGGGGGCTTGGGGTCCGGTCAGCCCCAGCATTTT. It codes for CASSLGGLGSGQPQHF.

V and J are TRBV7-8 and TRBJ2-1; 9 bases match TRBD2. CDR3 length: 16 amino acids. Germline CDR1 SGHVS, CDR2 FQNEAQ. V lost 5 bases, J lost 4 bases, and 9 bases stayed unmatched. In DNA form, the CDR3 reads TGTGCCAGCAGCCCGGGGACTAGCTCCACATACAATGAGCAGTTCTTC. Translation: CASSPGTSSTYNEQFF.

The rearrangement links TRBV5-6 to TRBJ2-7, with D tentatively TRBD1 (5 bases). CDR1 and CDR2 from the germline V gene are SGHDT and YYEEEE. The CDR3 runs 15 residues. The V gene lost 0 bases and the J gene lost 2 bases, with 12 bases spanning the gap. CDR3 coding DNA: TGTGCCAGCAGCTTGGGAGCAGGGAATCCCTACGAGCAGTACTTC. The encoded protein is CASSLGAGNPYEQYF.

The chain is built from TRBV30 and TRBJ1-5; TRBD1 matches 7 bases. Losses at the gene ends were 5 bases for V and 6 bases for J; bases not matched to a gene: 10. This CDR3 has 14 amino acids. Germline-derived CDR1 and CDR2 are GTSNPN and SVGIG (reference sequence). This CDR3 is CAWGSGTATQPQHF. The DNA of the CDR3 is TGTGCCTGGGGCTCCGGGACAGCCACTCAGCCCCAGCATTTT.

This rearrangement joins TRBV5-6 to TRBJ1-1; D possibly corresponds to TRBD1 (6 bases). This CDR3 has 15 amino acids. Deletions cut 4 bases from V and 1 base from J, with 14 bases between. Germline V gene sequence: CDR1 SGHDT, CDR2 YYEEEE. CDR3 residues: CASSPQGYRNTEAFF. In DNA form, the CDR3 reads TGTGCCAGCAGCCCTCAGGGGTACAGGAACACTGAAGCTTTCTTT.

This rearrangement joins TRBV5-1 to TRBJ2-1, with D uncertain. Trimming removed 7 bases at V and 3 bases at J, with 14 bases between. Per the germline V gene, CDR1 is SGHRS and CDR2 is YFSETQ. The CDR3 contains 14 residues. CDR3 residues: CASRVAEVYNEQFF. CDR3 nucleotides: TGCGCCAGCCGGGTAGCAGAGGTCTACAATGAGCAGTTCTTC. Supplemented by reference TRBV5-1 and TRBJ2-1, the full variable domain reads KAGVTQTPRYLIKTRGQQVTLSCSPISGHRSVSWYQQTPGQGLQFLFEYFSETQRNKGNFPGRFSGRQFSNSRSEMNVSTLELGDSALYLCASRVAEVYNEQFFGPGTRLTVL.

J is TRBJ2-6 and V is TRBV2, with 12 positions matching TRBD1. Per germline, CDR1 SNHLY and CDR2 FYNNEI. The CDR3 runs 18 residues. The V gene end was trimmed by 5 bases and the J gene end by 4 bases; junction bases not matched to a gene: 9. The CDR3 here is CASSTPGQGAGGANVLTF. The CDR3 DNA is TGTGCCAGCAGTACACCGGGACAGGGGGCAGGAGGGGCCAACGTCCTGACTTTC.

With respect to this clone: Compared with germline, one end of the junction differs, possibly owing to a read error. The CDR3: CASSRTSFNEQFF. The CDR3 bases are TGTGCCAGTAGTCGGACCTCCTTCAATGAGCAGTTCTTC. This chain uses TRBV19 with TRBJ2-1; D is ambiguous. The CDR3 is 13 amino acids. Germline V gene lookup returns CDR1 LNHDA and CDR2 SQIVND (reference sequence).

This clone was counted only a few times. The chain is built from TRBV27 and TRBJ2-7; maybe TRBD1 (5 bases). The CDR3 has 15 residues. Trimming pared 6 bases from V and 0 bases from J, leaving 15 bases between. Germline V gene sequence: CDR1 MNHEY, CDR2 SMNVEV (reference sequence). The CDR3, as DNA: TGTGCCAGCAGCCCCACAGGACGTAGCTCCTACGAGCAGTACTTC. It encodes CASSPTGRSSYEQYF.

V usage is TRBV5-1 and J usage is TRBJ2-1; D remains ambiguous. Germline V gene lookup returns CDR1 SGHRS and CDR2 YFSETQ. V was pared by 7 bases and J by 7 bases, with 21 bases between. CDR3 length: 15 amino acids. CDR3 amino acids: CASGFDSAALNEQFF. CDR3 DNA: TGCGCCAGCGGGTTTGACTCGGCGGCGCTAAATGAGCAGTTCTTC. The full variable domain, with the rest looked up from reference TRBV5-1 and TRBJ2-1, is KAGVTQTPRYLIKTRGQQVTLSCSPISGHRSVSWYQQTPGQGLQFLFEYFSETQRNKGNFPGRFSGRQFSNSRSEMNVSTLELGDSALYLCASGFDSAALNEQFFGPGTRLTVL.

CDR3 sequence (DNA): TGTGCCAGCAGCCGCCCCAGGGCCTCGCCTCCTGAAGCTTTCTTT. This translates into CASSRPRASPPEAFF. This chain joins TRBV2 and TRBJ1-1; D perhaps matches TRBD1 (5 bases). V was cut by 6 bases and J by 6 bases, with 20 bases left in between. Germline loops: CDR1 SNHLY, CDR2 FYNNEI. This CDR3 comprises 15 residues.

The J gene is TRBJ1-6, the V gene TRBV5-1, with D possibly being TRBD1 (5 bases). CDR1 and CDR2 from the germline V gene are SGHRS and YFSETQ. V lost 1 base and J 7 bases, leaving 15 bases between the germline ends. This CDR3 comprises 16 residues. This CDR3 reads CASSLTPGGSNSPLHF. As DNA, the CDR3 is TGCGCCAGCAGCTTGACCCCTGGGGGTTCGAATTCACCCCTCCACTTT.

The rearrangement uses TRBV11-2 and TRBJ1-1; 8 nucleotides match TRBD1. The CDR3 totals 17 residues. Germline CDR1 and CDR2: SGHAT and FQNNGV. V gave up 6 bases and J gave up 5 bases; unmatched junction bases: 17. CDR3 in amino acids: CASSWPGTGPLGTEAFF. The CDR3 bases are TGTGCCAGCAGTTGGCCCGGGACAGGCCCCTTGGGGACTGAAGCTTTCTTT.

This chain connects TRBV6-1 to TRBJ1-1; D possibly corresponds to TRBD1 (5 bases). Germline CDR1 and CDR2: MNHNS and SASEGT. This CDR3 is 11 amino acids long. The V gene lost 6 bases and the J gene lost 7 bases, with 9 bases spanning the gap. CDR3 in amino acids: CASRGRVEAFF. In nucleotides, the CDR3 is TGTGCCAGCAGGGGGCGAGTTGAAGCTTTCTTT.

This chain joins TRBV5-8 and TRBJ2-5; TRBD2 matches 11 bases. The germline CDR1 and CDR2 sequences are SGHTS and YDEGEE. V lost 4 bases to trimming and J lost 1 base; unmatched junction nucleotides: 12. The CDR3 consists of 18 residues. Here the CDR3 reads CASSASGGNRYSQETQYF. CDR3 coding DNA: TGTGCCAGCAGCGCTAGCGGGGGGAACAGATATAGCCAAGAGACCCAGTACTTC.

Comments on this clone: The identical CDR3 is also encoded by other nucleotide sequences in the sample. This chain links TRBV19 with TRBJ1-3, with a possible D match to TRBD1 (5 bases). The germline CDR1 and CDR2 sequences are LNHDA and SQIVND (reference sequence). V was cut by 6 bases and J by 0 bases, with 12 bases left in between. The length of the CDR3 is 15 residues. CDR3 sequence (DNA): TGTGCCAGTAGGCGAGACAGAAGCTCTGGAAACACCATATATTTT. Its translation: CASRRDRSSGNTIYF.

This clone showed up just once. J is TRBJ2-2 and V is TRBV5-4, with 12 bases matching TRBD2. The CDR3 length is 15 residues. Germline V gene lookup returns CDR1 SGHNT and CDR2 YYREEE (reference sequence). Trimming took 4 bases from V and 5 from J; bases not matched to a gene: 3. The CDR3 coding sequence is TGTGCCAGCAGCCAACTAGCGGGGGGAACCGGGGAGCTGTTTTTT. It codes for CASSQLAGGTGELFF.

This clone has a handful of counts. The genes are TRBV19 and TRBJ1-1; a possible D gene is TRBD1 (5 bases). Germline V CDR1 and CDR2: LNHDA, SQIVND (reference sequence). The CDR3 sequence is 17 residues long. Trimming removed 0 bases at V and 4 bases at J, with 18 bases between. The CDR3 loop reads CASSIEAVGTGGTEAFF. In DNA form, the CDR3 reads TGTGCCAGTAGTATAGAAGCGGTGGGAACCGGGGGCACTGAAGCTTTCTTT.

This clone was counted between two and nine times. CDR3 in DNA: TGTGCCAGCAGCGCCCTCACAGACCCCAACACTGAAGCTTTCTTT. Protein: CASSALTDPNTEAFF. The V and J genes are TRBV9 and TRBJ1-1; unclear D gene. Germline V gene data show CDR1 as SGDLS and CDR2 as YYNGEE. Trimming left V 3 bases short and J 2 bases short, with 14 bases between. This CDR3 is 15 amino acids long.

The V gene is TRBV7-3, the J gene TRBJ2-5; D is unresolved. V dropped 0 bases and J dropped 5 bases, with 13 bases sitting between them. CDR1 and CDR2 (germline): SGHTA, FQGTGA. This CDR3 spans 15 amino acids. The CDR3 DNA sequence: TGTGCCAGCAGCTTAACGGCGGCAGTGAGGGAGACCCAGTACTTC. Its translation is CASSLTAAVRETQYF.

The rearrangement uses TRBV5-4 and TRBJ2-3, with D possibly being TRBD2 (5 bases). Looked up from germline, CDR1 is SGHNT and CDR2 is YYREEE (reference sequence). Trimming stripped 1 base from V and 2 bases from J, with 14 bases between. The length of the CDR3 is 16 residues. CDR3 loop: CASSLNTLRVTDTQYF. The DNA of the CDR3 is TGTGCCAGCAGCTTGAACACCCTGAGGGTCACAGATACGCAGTATTTT.

Here the CDR3 DNA reads TGTGCCAGCAGCCACGGGGGGTCTGGAAACACCATATATTTT. The encoded protein is CASSHGGSGNTIYF. The chain carries TRBV6-6 and TRBJ1-3, with D maybe TRBD1 (5 bases). The germline CDR1 and CDR2 sequences are MNHNY and SVGAGI (reference sequence). The V end lost 6 bases, the J end lost 1 base, and 10 bases lay between the germline ends. This CDR3 is 14 amino acids long.

The chain is built from TRBV15 and TRBJ2-5; unclear D gene. This CDR3 contains 12 residues. Germline-derived CDR1 and CDR2 are LNHNV and YYDKDF (reference sequence). Trimming pared 0 bases from V and 5 bases from J, leaving 4 bases between. The CDR3: CATSRDTETQYF. The CDR3 DNA reads as TGTGCCACCAGCAGAGATACGGAGACCCAGTACTTC.

The chain couples TRBV6-1 to TRBJ1-5; possible D gene TRBD1, 5 bases. CDR3 length: 15 residues. Germline values: CDR1 MNHNS, CDR2 SASEGT. V was trimmed by 0 bases and J by 6 bases, leaving 12 bases between them. CDR3 coding DNA: TGTGCCAGCAGTGAAGCCGCAGGGCTTTCTCAGCCCCAGCATTTT. Its translation: CASSEAAGLSQPQHF.

The V call is TRBV5-1, the J call TRBJ2-7, with a tentative D call TRBD1 (5 bases). V was cut by 4 bases and J by 5 bases, with 19 bases left in between. The CDR3 has 15 amino acids. Germline V gene data show CDR1 as SGHRS and CDR2 as YFSETQ. In DNA, the CDR3 is TGCGCCAGCAGCAAGACAGCCCAGGGCGTGCACGAGCAGTACTTC. This translates into CASSKTAQGVHEQYF.